A single sample gave rise to the 25 T cell receptor beta chains below, sequenced in a study of T cell repertoires in cytomegalovirus infection. No antigen has been identified for these receptors. Using its own MiXCR run on the reads, TCRdb lists one record per CDR3 protein. Of about 920,000 distinct CDR3 sequences in the sample, roughly 31% were seen once. Sequences were derived from cultured CD8+ T cells from PBMCs, sampled from culture after CMV antigen stimulation. All receptors come from a human donor in good health (CMV status not recorded). Some clones in this sample may be carry-over from other donors' samples.

This clonotype turned up a few times. CDR3 sequence reads: CASPGQGASEDTQYF. CDR3 in DNA: TGTGCCAGCCCTGGACAGGGGGCGAGTGAAGATACGCAGTATTTT. The J gene is TRBJ2-3, the V gene TRBV6-1, with 11 bases that match TRBD1. CDR1 is MNHNS and CDR2 is SASEGT in the germline V gene. The CDR3 length is 15 residues. The trim removed 8 bases at V and 5 bases at J, leaving 9 bases unmatched.

This chain joins TRBV27 and TRBJ2-2, with 7 positions matching TRBD2. The length of the CDR3 is 13 residues. V lost 4 bases to trimming and J lost 6 bases; unmatched junction nucleotides: 2. Germline CDR1 and CDR2: MNHEY and SMNVEV (reference sequence). Here the CDR3 reads CASSWEGAGELFF. For the CDR3, the DNA is TGTGCCAGCAGTTGGGAGGGTGCCGGGGAGCTGTTTTTT.

The V call is TRBV5-4, the J call TRBJ1-1, with D possibly matching TRBD1 (5 bases). Per germline, CDR1 SGHNT and CDR2 YYREEE (reference sequence). CDR3 length equals 14 residues. Between the trimmed V and J ends, which lost 2 bases and 4 bases, there was a span of 12 bases. The CDR3 region has the DNA TGTGCCAGCAGCTTCGGAGTGGGGGGCACTGAAGCTTTCTTT. This codes for CASSFGVGGTEAFF. The variable domain in full, with the rest retrieved from reference TRBV5-4 and TRBJ1-1, is ETGVTQSPTHLIKTRGQQVTLRCSSQSGHNTVSWYQQALGQGPQFIFQYYREEENGRGNFPPRFSGLQFPNYSSELNVNALELDDSALYLCASSFGVGGTEAFFGQGTRLTVV.

The chain recombines TRBV6-8 with TRBJ1-1; the match to TRBD1 covers 7 bases. Germline V gene data show CDR1 as MNHGY and CDR2 as SAAAGT. Trimming cost V 1 base and J 0 bases; bases outside gene matches: 5. The CDR3 is made up of 16 amino acids. The CDR3, as DNA: TGTGCCAGCAGTTACTTAACCGGGACAGTGAACACTGAAGCTTTCTTT. Protein: CASSYLTGTVNTEAFF.

V gene TRBV10-2 combines with J gene TRBJ1-1, with 7 bases that match TRBD1. Per the germline V gene, CDR1 is WSHSY and CDR2 is SAAADI. The CDR3 loop spans 15 amino acids. V was pared by 9 bases and J by 0 bases, with 10 bases of the junction left unmatched. CDR3 protein: CASIRTGGMNTEAFF. CDR3 DNA: TGCGCCAGTATCCGGACAGGCGGCATGAACACTGAAGCTTTCTTT.

This clonotype appeared a few times. This chain connects TRBV10-3 to TRBJ1-1, with 7 nucleotides matching TRBD1. The germline V gene has CDR1 ENHRY and CDR2 SYGVKD. The CDR3 is made up of 14 amino acids. The J segment lost 4 bases and the V segment lost 3 bases, leaving 5 bases of the junction unmatched. The CDR3 region has the DNA TGTGCCATCAGTGAAAAGGGGGCTGGCACTGAAGCTTTCTTT. Translated: CAISEKGAGTEAFF.

This chain links TRBV4-3 with TRBJ1-6; no definite D call. The V end lost 0 bases, the J end lost 10 bases, and 13 bases lay between the germline ends. Germline CDR1 is LGHNA and CDR2 is YSLEER. This CDR3 comprises 15 residues. The CDR3 region is CASSQDRALGSPLHF. The CDR3 nucleotides read TGCGCCAGCAGCCAAGATCGGGCGCTTGGATCACCCCTCCACTTT.

The chain joins TRBV6-1 to TRBJ1-5; D is unclear. Germline V gene sequence: CDR1 MNHNS, CDR2 SASEGT. V was shortened by 1 base and J by 5 bases, with 12 bases between the two germline ends. The CDR3 runs 15 residues. The CDR3 bases are TGTGCCAGCAGTGAAGTGGAGGCAGGTGATCAGCCCCAGCATTTT. Protein: CASSEVEAGDQPQHF.

This clonotype was observed a handful of times. The chain employs TRBV5-1 and TRBJ2-7; D possibly corresponds to TRBD2 (6 bases). V was shortened by 4 bases and J by 6 bases, with 17 bases between the two germline ends. CDR3 size: 14 residues. Germline CDR1 reads SGHRS; CDR2 reads YFSETQ. CDR3 residues: CASSPSGLPPEQYF. DNA of the CDR3: TGCGCCAGCAGCCCCTCGGGACTCCCGCCCGAGCAGTACTTC. The variable domain in full, completed from reference TRBV5-1 and TRBJ2-7, reads KAGVTQTPRYLIKTRGQQVTLSCSPISGHRSVSWYQQTPGQGLQFLFEYFSETQRNKGNFPGRFSGRQFSNSRSEMNVSTLELGDSALYLCASSPSGLPPEQYFGPGTRLTVT.

J is TRBJ2-7 and V is TRBV27, with a weak D call TRBD1 (5 bases). The CDR3 is 16 residues long. The V gene's germline CDR1 is MNHEY and CDR2 SMNVEV (reference sequence). Trimming shortened V by 5 bases and J by 2 bases, and 19 bases separated the two germline ends. In DNA form, the CDR3 reads TGTGCCAGCAGTCCCTCCCTTATGACAGCTGCCTACGAGCAGTACGTC. Its translation is CASSPSLMTAAYEQYV.

This clonotype was observed a few times. This rearrangement joins TRBV10-2 to TRBJ1-5, with D maybe TRBD1 (5 bases). The CDR3 totals 16 residues. V lost 5 bases and J lost 2, with 16 bases in between. CDR1 is WSHSY, CDR2 SAAADI, per germline. The CDR3 sequence: CASSPGGGRGNQPQHF. In nucleotides, the CDR3 is TGCGCCAGCAGTCCCGGGGGGGGTCGGGGCAATCAGCCCCAGCATTTT.

The V and J genes are TRBV6-5 and TRBJ2-3; D might be TRBD1 or TRBD2, each matching 6 bases. The germline gives CDR1 MNHEY, CDR2 SVGAGI. V was pared by 10 bases and J by 0 bases, with 17 bases between. This CDR3 is 15 amino acids long. The CDR3 DNA reads TGTGCCACCAGACTTTGGGGGGCTAGCACAGATACGCAGTATTTT. Protein sequence: CATRLWGASTDTQYF.

The chain employs TRBV15 and TRBJ2-4; tentatively, D is TRBD2 (5 bases). The germline gives CDR1 LNHNV, CDR2 YYDKDF (reference sequence). CDR3 length: 18 residues. The V end lost 3 bases, the J end lost 2 bases, and 20 bases lay between the germline ends. The CDR3 bases are TGTGCCACCAGCAGCCTCCCCTTTCGGGATTTACCCAAAAACATTCAGTACTTC. Translating it yields CATSSLPFRDLPKNIQYF.

The rearrangement joins TRBV15 to TRBJ1-6, with 9 bases matching TRBD1. CDR3 size: 16 residues. V was pared by 5 bases and J by 9 bases, with 11 bases of the junction left unmatched. CDR1 LNHNV and CDR2 YYDKDF come from the germline V gene (reference sequence). CDR3 sequence reads: CATSGEQGAHLSPLHF. In nucleotides, the CDR3 is TGTGCCACCAGCGGGGAACAGGGGGCACACCTTTCACCCCTCCACTTT.

For the CDR3, the DNA is TGTGCCAGCAGCCCCCCAAGAACTAGGGTGGAAGGCACAGATACGCAGTATTTT. Its protein is CASSPPRTRVEGTDTQYF. The rearrangement links TRBV7-8 to TRBJ2-3, with D perhaps TRBD2 (5 bases). The V end was cut by 5 bases, the J end by 1 base, with 22 bases between. Germline assignment: CDR1 SGHVS and CDR2 FQNEAQ. CDR3 length equals 18 residues.

Of note for this clonotype: This may be a read error, as it is one base from a much larger clone. CDR3 sequence reads: CASSLAGGKLSGANVLTF. The DNA of the CDR3 is TGTGCCAGCAGCTTAGCTGGGGGGAAACTCTCTGGGGCCAACGTCCTGACTTTC. The chain is built from TRBV7-6 and TRBJ2-6, with D tentatively TRBD2 (6 bases). V was cut by 0 bases and J by 0 bases, with 12 bases left in between. The CDR3 runs 18 residues. CDR1 is SGHVS, CDR2 FNYEAQ, per germline.

This clonotype occurred many times. The chain recombines TRBV12-3 or TRBV12-4 with TRBJ2-3; 8 nucleotides align to TRBD2. Trimming took 1 base from V and 2 from J; bases not matched to a gene: 5. This CDR3 spans 16 amino acids. The CDR3 region is CASSLGASGYTDTQYF. CDR3 in DNA: TGTGCCAGCAGTTTAGGGGCTAGCGGGTACACAGATACGCAGTATTTT.

This clonotype showed up many times. This chain joins TRBV15 and TRBJ1-1; D remains ambiguous. CDR3 length equals 16 residues. The germline gives CDR1 LNHNV, CDR2 YYDKDF (reference sequence). V shed 0 bases and J shed 0 bases, with 11 bases lying between them. CDR3 DNA sequence: TGTGCCACCAGCAGAGATAGGGTGATAATGAACACTGAAGCTTTCTTT. It yields the protein CATSRDRVIMNTEAFF.

The chain links TRBV11-1 to TRBJ2-2; D might be TRBD1 (6 bases). There are 14 residues in the CDR3. Deletions cut 5 bases from V and 6 bases from J, with 13 bases between. From germline, CDR1 is SGHAT and CDR2 FQDESV (reference sequence). The chain's CDR3 is CASSPTGFPGELFF. The CDR3 DNA follows: TGTGCCAGCAGCCCTACAGGGTTTCCCGGGGAGCTGTTTTTT. Combining the CDR3 with reference TRBV11-1 and TRBJ2-2 gives the whole variable domain EAEVAQSPRYKITEKSQAVAFWCDPISGHATLYWYRQILGQGPELLVQFQDESVVDDSQLPKDRFSAERLKGVDSTLKIQPAELGDSAMYLCASSPTGFPGELFFGEGSRLTVL.

This clonotype was seen a handful of times. The rearrangement links TRBV12-3 or TRBV12-4 to TRBJ2-5, with 13 bases aligning to TRBD2. This CDR3 is 16 amino acids long. V lost 6 bases and J lost 5; bases outside the gene matches: 9. The CDR3 loop is CASSTSGGARRETQYF. In DNA, the CDR3 is TGTGCCAGCAGCACTAGCGGGGGGGCCCGCCGGGAGACCCAGTACTTC.

The chain carries TRBV18 and TRBJ2-1, with D hard to call. The CDR3 is 16 residues long. The germline CDR1 and CDR2 sequences are KGHSH and LQKENI. V lost 2 bases and J 0 bases, leaving 11 bases between the germline ends. This CDR3 is CASSPSYRSSYNEQFF. In DNA, the CDR3 is TGTGCCAGCTCACCATCGTATAGAAGCTCCTACAATGAGCAGTTCTTC.

This chain's CDR3 is CASGWGYNEQFF. In DNA form, the CDR3 reads TGTGCTAGTGGTTGGGGCTACAATGAGCAGTTCTTC. V and J are TRBV12-5 and TRBJ2-1, with no clear D. V was cut by 4 bases and J by 3 bases, with 4 bases left in between. The CDR3 spans 12 residues. Germline values: CDR1 LGHNT, CDR2 FRNRAP.

This clonotype has more than one count but fewer than ten. The V and J genes are TRBV15 and TRBJ2-7; D possibly corresponds to TRBD1 (5 bases). Germline V lookup: CDR1 LNHNV, CDR2 YYDKDF (reference sequence). The CDR3 contains 14 residues. V dropped 2 bases and J dropped 6 bases, with 14 bases sitting between them. CDR3 in DNA: TGTGCCACCAGCAGATCGAACCTCAGGGCCGAGCAGTACTTC. It codes for CATSRSNLRAEQYF.

The V gene is TRBV20-1, the J gene TRBJ2-3; the match to TRBD2 covers 12 bases. Germline assignment: CDR1 DFQATT and CDR2 SNEGSKA (reference sequence). After removal of 3 bases from V and 5 bases from J, the junction contained 12 bases not matched to a gene. The CDR3 has 17 residues. The CDR3 DNA reads as TGCAGTGCTAGTCCGCTAGCGGGGGGGGGATCGGGAGATACGCAGTATTTT. Its translation: CSASPLAGGGSGDTQYF.

The chain employs TRBV2 and TRBJ2-7; D possibly uses TRBD1 or TRBD2 (7 bases each). The CDR3 loop spans 16 amino acids. In germline, CDR1 is SNHLY, CDR2 FYNNEI. V was clipped by 8 bases and J by 2 bases, with 22 bases between them. In DNA form, the CDR3 reads TGTGCCAGCCTTGGGGGAGGGGGCTTGAGAGCCTACGAGCAGTACTTC. This encodes CASLGGGGLRAYEQYF.